This T cell receptor (beta chain) appears in the sequencing data of a study of blood T cell repertoires in COVID-19 (dated by TCRdb to about 2020). About the full investigation: Samples covering the acute and convalescent phases of COVID-19 were provided by collaborators in the United States, Italy and Spain. The prospective study material was composed of cDNA or gDNA derived from T cells, B-cell-depleted T cells, or PBMCs. Deeply sampled blood TCRbeta repertoires from subjects exposed to, actively infected with, or recovered from COVID-19 were included in the dataset. A freely available public database, intended as a resource for researchers studying the immune response to SARS-CoV-2, is where the repertoires were released. The samples were drawn from the first 160 participants of the ongoing ImmuneRACE study and from some 1,300 subjects provided by 6 global collaborators. A de-identified subject ID, COVID-19 status, age in years and sex were almost always included in the sample metadata. Where available, HLA class I and class II types were obtained from metadata supplied by the sample provider rather than from assay-based typing. The study at large found these results: Clinical and demographic metadata were provided uncurated, with the amount varying by source and participant.

Participants in the prospective study were aged roughly 18 to 100 years, lived in some 24 United States geographic areas, and enrolled through a virtual design. In the prospective study, participants were assigned to cohorts based on the clinical history participants reported in a screening survey and a study questionnaire. Recovered participants in ImmuneRACE Cohort 3 were defined as having two consecutive negative NP/OP PCR tests, clearance from a healthcare professional, or resolution of symptoms. In the prospective study, mobile phlebotomists collected whole blood, serum and a nasopharyngeal or oropharyngeal swab from each participant. Additional blood draws and questionnaires over a roughly two-month period could optionally be provided by prospective study participants. Before DNA extraction, blood samples from the prospective study were shipped at room temperature or frozen. TCRbeta CDR3 regions were amplified from genomic DNA using the immunoSEQ Assay, a bias-controlled multiplex PCR. Per the source publication's procedure: The number of nucleated cells in each sample was estimated by amplification of reference gene primers within the assay. To quantify the absolute abundance of each unique TCRbeta CDR3 rearrangement, sequence reads were collapsed and filtered. For each sample, productive Simpson clonality was calculated as the square root of Simpson's diversity index across productive rearrangements. TCRdb limited this immuneACCESS table to in-frame rearrangements with V and J called. A share of clones is missing; checked studies link under half to unresolved V genes, and the rest is unexplained. The DNA gave D and trimming, while V, J and clone size come from that table. In this sample the table shows 310,000 or so clones, approximately 90% of which occur a single time. The ten largest clones capture under 6% of the sample.

Worth noting for this clone: The antigen it recognizes is unknown. No base quality values were provided; no much bigger clone lies one nucleotide off.

Inclusive of the bounding cysteine and phenylalanine, the CDR3 is 13 residues long. Left in the record is the CDR3 DNA by itself, 39 bases read in frame from the first base. Germline trimming: 2 bases from V, 6 bases from J; junction bases outside gene matches: 1. As encoded in the germline V gene, CDR1 is LGHNA while CDR2 is YSLEER. The sample was PBMCs or T cells enriched from blood (not recorded which). This sequence was found in a woman aged 25-40 years who had recovered from COVID-19. Recombination linked TRBV4-3 to TRBJ2-7, with 10 central nucleotides matching TRBD1. The CDR3 protein: CASSQWTGGEQYF. The nucleotide sequence reads TGCGCCAGCAGCCAATGGACAGGGGGCGAGCAGTACTTC.